This entry lists 16 T cell receptor beta chains sequenced from one sample in a study of blood T cell repertoires in COVID-19. Method: immunoSEQ multiplex PCR; TCRdb's copy keeps in-frame clones and lacks some. Of about 210,000 clones detected, roughly 88% appear once; the ten largest clones hold 1.5%. Specimen: peripheral blood. These TCRs come from a man between 18 and 29 years old with active or convalescent COVID-19.

This chain joins TRBV21-1 and TRBJ2-1; the D segment call TRBD2 is taken from the table without a DNA check. TRBV21-1 is described as a pseudogene. This CDR3 has 16 amino acids. The CDR3 sequence: CASSNPGGSTYNEQFF. The CDR3 nucleotides read TGTGCCAGCAGCAATCCAGGCGGGAGTACCTACAATGAGCAGTTCTTC.

The CDR3 loop is CASSELAGVANEQFF. CDR3 coding DNA: TGTGCCAGCAGTGAGCTAGCGGGAGTGGCGAATGAGCAGTTCTTC. This chain joins TRBV2 and TRBJ2-1, with 10 bases lining up with TRBD2. CDR3 size: 15 residues. With V trimmed by 3 bases and J by 7 bases, 6 bases remained unmatched. The germline gives CDR1 SNHLY, CDR2 FYNNEI.

The chain carries TRBV7-3 and TRBJ2-1, with TRBD2 matching over 7 bases. The CDR3 contains 16 residues. V lost 5 bases and J lost 3; bases outside the gene matches: 10. CDR1 is SGHTA, CDR2 FQGTGA, per germline. The CDR3: CASSLLSGNSYNEQFF. DNA of the CDR3: TGTGCCAGCAGCCTTCTGAGCGGGAATAGCTACAATGAGCAGTTCTTC.

This chain links TRBV5-1 with TRBJ2-1; no definite D call. V was pared by 0 bases and J by 0 bases, with 13 bases between. Germline V gene lookup returns CDR1 SGHRS and CDR2 YFSETQ. This CDR3 has 17 residues. DNA for the CDR3: TGCGCCAGCAGCTTGGCGGCAGCGTTTAGCTCCTACAATGAGCAGTTCTTC. Its protein is CASSLAAAFSSYNEQFF.

J is TRBJ2-1 and V is TRBV3-1 (or the pseudogene TRBV3-2); 9 bases fit TRBD2. The CDR3 is 17 amino acids. Germline-derived CDR1 and CDR2 are LGHDT and YNNKEL (reference sequence). After removal of 3 bases from V and 2 bases from J, the junction contained 8 bases not matched to a gene. The CDR3 region is CASSQGPAGGTYNEQFF. The CDR3 nucleotides are TGTGCCAGCAGCCAGGGACCAGCGGGAGGAACCTACAATGAGCAGTTCTTC.

The chain is built from TRBV3-1 (or the pseudogene TRBV3-2) and TRBJ1-1; D call uncertain. This CDR3 has 15 amino acids. Looked up from germline, CDR1 is LGHDT and CDR2 is YNNKEL (reference sequence). Between the trimmed V and J ends, which lost 6 bases and 0 bases, there was a span of 14 bases. CDR3 nucleotide sequence: TGTGCCAGCAGGGGTCCCGGGAGGGTGAACACTGAAGCTTTCTTT. Its protein is CASRGPGRVNTEAFF.

This chain links TRBV30 with TRBJ1-2, with 8 bases identical to TRBD1. Trimming at V came to 1 base and at J to 8 bases, leaving 15 bases not matched to a gene. This CDR3 is 16 amino acids long. Germline assignment: CDR1 GTSNPN and CDR2 SVGIG (reference sequence). CDR3 loop: CAWSDTRTGIRIGYTF. In nucleotides, the CDR3 is TGTGCCTGGAGTGATACCCGGACAGGGATCCGGATCGGCTACACCTTC.

This clone was seen a single time. This chain connects TRBV5-6 to TRBJ2-1, with D possibly matching TRBD1 (5 bases). The length of the CDR3 is 14 residues. CDR1 is SGHDT and CDR2 is YYEEEE in the germline V gene. The germline V and J ends were trimmed by 4 bases and 6 bases, with 14 bases remaining between them. The CDR3: CASSLISGINEQFF. CDR3 in DNA: TGTGCCAGCAGCCTGATCTCAGGGATCAATGAGCAGTTCTTC.

This clone was counted a few times. This chain connects TRBV6-2 or TRBV6-3 to TRBJ1-1; D is uncertain. Trimming left V 6 bases short and J 9 bases short, with 14 bases between. CDR3 length: 12 amino acids. CDR1 and CDR2 (germline): MNHEY, SVGEGT. CDR3 sequence (DNA): TGTGCCAGCAGCAATTACAGATACAAAGCTTTCTTT. It translates to CASSNYRYKAFF.

The chain links TRBV2 to TRBJ1-2, with D possibly matching TRBD1 (6 bases). Trimming took 6 bases from V and 4 from J, leaving 15 bases between them. The CDR3 sequence is 14 residues long. From germline, CDR1 is SNHLY and CDR2 FYNNEI. CDR3 DNA: TGTGCCAGCAGCAACCCCGACAGGACCTATGGCTACACCTTC. It is translated as CASSNPDRTYGYTF.

This clone was detected once. The V gene is TRBV7-2, the J gene TRBJ2-7; 9 nucleotides match TRBD1. The CDR3 has 15 amino acids. The V gene's germline CDR1 is SGHTA and CDR2 FQGNSA. J was trimmed by 5 bases and V by 4 bases; bases with no gene match: 9. The CDR3 bases are TGTGCCAGCAGCTCCCCGGGACAGGGAGTCCACGAGCAGTACTTC. Protein: CASSSPGQGVHEQYF.

The rearrangement uses TRBV6-2 or TRBV6-3 and TRBJ1-5, with D possibly matching TRBD1 (6 bases). Germline V gives CDR1 MNHEY, CDR2 SVGEGT. CDR3 length: 15 residues. Trimming left V 5 bases short and J 2 bases short, with 13 bases between. CDR3 sequence reads: CASSQTRQGNQPQHF. CDR3 coding DNA: TGTGCCAGCAGTCAGACTCGACAGGGCAATCAGCCCCAGCATTTT.

This clone was counted only a few times. The CDR3: CASSLRGMTSSPLHF. CDR3 DNA sequence: TGTGCCAGCAGCCTAAGGGGGATGACAAGTTCACCCCTCCACTTT. V usage is TRBV28 and J usage is TRBJ1-6, with D possibly being TRBD1 (6 bases). This CDR3 comprises 15 residues. Per the germline V gene, CDR1 is MDHEN and CDR2 is SYDVKM. The ends were cut back, 6 bases at V and 9 bases at J, with 18 bases in the middle. The whole variable domain, remainder taken from reference TRBV28 and TRBJ1-6, is DVKVTQSSRYLVKRTGEKVFLECVQDMDHENMFWYRQDPGLGLRLIYFSYDVKMKEKGDIPEGYSVSREKKERFSLILESASTNQTSMYLCASSLRGMTSSPLHFGNGTRLTVT.

There are a few counts of this clone. J is TRBJ1-2 and V is TRBV28; TRBD1 might be the D (5 bases). This CDR3 region has 15 residues. The V gene lost 6 bases and the J gene lost 1 base, with 15 bases spanning the gap. Germline V CDR1 and CDR2: MDHEN, SYDVKM. This chain's CDR3 is CASSRPGVSNYGYTF. In DNA form, the CDR3 reads TGTGCCAGCAGCCGGCCGGGGGTGAGTAACTATGGCTACACCTTC.

The chain uses TRBV5-6 and TRBJ2-3; TRBD1 might be the D (6 bases). The CDR3 contains 15 residues. Germline CDR1 is SGHDT and CDR2 is YYEEEE. Trimming removed 1 base from V and 2 bases from J, with 11 bases in between. The CDR3 nucleotides read TGTGCCAGCAGCTTGAGGGCAGGGGCCACAGATACGCAGTATTTT. It translates to CASSLRAGATDTQYF.

The chain employs TRBV29-1 and TRBJ1-2, with D possibly TRBD1 on 6 matching bases. Per germline, CDR1 SQVTM and CDR2 ANQGSEA. Trimming removed 6 bases at V and 4 bases at J, with 15 bases between. The CDR3 covers 13 residues. CDR3 amino acids: CSVEDSGIYGYTF. DNA of the CDR3: TGCAGCGTGGAGGACAGTGGGATCTATGGCTACACCTTC.